Below are 9 T cell receptor beta chains sequenced from a single sample in a study of blood T cell repertoires in COVID-19. Produced via immunoSEQ multiplex PCR; TCRdb's table is partial and in-frame only. The repertoire holds under 200,000 clones, with roughly 84% as singletons. The sample consisted of PBMCs or T cells enriched from blood (not recorded which). All receptors derive from a woman under 40 who had been exposed to COVID-19.

The gene calls are TRBV28 and TRBJ2-1, with 7 nucleotides matching TRBD1. The CDR3 covers 16 residues. Germline trimming cut 6 bases from V and 7 bases from J; bases unmatched to any gene: 15. CDR1 MDHEN and CDR2 SYDVKM come from the germline V gene. The CDR3 region has the DNA TGTGCCAGCAGACCCCTAGGCGGTAGACAGGGAAATGAGCAGTTCTTC. This translates into CASRPLGGRQGNEQFF.

The rearrangement uses TRBV14 and TRBJ2-7, with D possibly TRBD2 on 6 matching bases. Trimming took 3 bases from V and 3 from J, leaving 9 bases between them. The CDR3 extends over 13 amino acids. Germline loops: CDR1 SGHDN, CDR2 FVKESK. The CDR3 loop is CASSQGRYYEQYF. Written as DNA, the CDR3 is TGTGCCAGCAGCCAGGGGAGGTACTACGAGCAGTACTTC.

In this sample, this clone turned up once. V and J are TRBV9 and TRBJ1-6; no definite D call. Trimming pared 3 bases from V and 8 bases from J, leaving 18 bases between. The CDR3 is 16 residues long. Germline V CDR1 and CDR2: SGDLS, YYNGEE. For the CDR3, the DNA is TGTGCCAGCAGCGCATCCAGAGAAGCGGCCTATTCACCCCTCCACTTT. Translating it yields CASSASREAAYSPLHF. The full variable domain, in which reference TRBV9 and TRBJ1-6 provide the parts outside the CDR3, is DSGVTQTPKHLITATGQRVTLRCSPRSGDLSVYWYQQSLDQGLQFLIQYYNGEERAKGNILERFSAQQFPDLHSELNLSSLELGDSALYFCASSASREAAYSPLHFGNGTRLTVT.

The V call is TRBV15, the J call TRBJ1-1; perhaps TRBD1 as D (5 bases). The CDR3 runs to 15 residues. Trimming pared 1 base from V and 3 bases from J, leaving 12 bases between. CDR1 LNHNV and CDR2 YYDKDF come from the germline V gene (reference sequence). The CDR3, as DNA: TGTGCCACCAGCAGAGGGGGGGTTGAGTACACTGAAGCTTTCTTT. This sequence encodes CATSRGGVEYTEAFF.

The chain employs TRBV6-6 and TRBJ1-1; D possibly corresponds to TRBD1 (6 bases). Germline V gene data show CDR1 as MNHNY and CDR2 as SVGAGI (reference sequence). The CDR3 consists of 13 residues. The V end lost 7 bases, the J end lost 2 bases, and 11 bases lay between the germline ends. CDR3 sequence (DNA): TGTGCCAGCAACAAGGACAGCAACACTGAAGCTTTCTTT. Encoded protein: CASNKDSNTEAFF.

The genes are TRBV7-9 and TRBJ2-3, with TRBD2 matching over 10 bases. From germline, CDR1 is SEHNR and CDR2 FQNEAQ (reference sequence). V was clipped by 5 bases and J by 3 bases; unmatched bases: 5. This CDR3 region has 15 residues. Written as DNA, the CDR3 is TGTGCCAGCAGCCCTACTAGCGGGGAGACAGATACGCAGTATTTT. It encodes CASSPTSGETDTQYF.

The sample holds one count of this clone. This chain joins TRBV25-1 and TRBJ1-2; D ambiguous. The germline gives CDR1 MGHDK, CDR2 SYGVNS. Trimming shortened V by 4 bases and J by 1 base, and 10 bases separated the two germline ends. This CDR3 comprises 14 residues. CDR3 nucleotide sequence: TGTGCCAGCAGTGGATGGGAGGGTAACTATGGCTACACCTTC. Amino acids: CASSGWEGNYGYTF.

This clone was observed at least ten times. The CDR3 coding sequence is TGTGCCAGCAGCGCCCGGACAGGGGGCAACTATGGCTACACCTTC. It translates to CASSARTGGNYGYTF. This chain connects TRBV7-9 to TRBJ1-2, with 11 bases lining up with TRBD1. The length of the CDR3 is 15 residues. V shed 5 bases and J 2 bases; nucleotides not matched to a gene: 4. Germline V gives CDR1 SEHNR, CDR2 FQNEAQ (reference sequence). Full variable domain (remainder filled in from reference TRBV7-9 and TRBJ1-2): DTGVSQNPRHKITKRGQNVTFRCDPISEHNRLYWYRQTLGQGPEFLTYFQNEAQLEKSRLLSDRFSAERPKGSFSTLEIQRTEQGDSAMYLCASSARTGGNYGYTFGSGTRLTVV.

V is TRBV6-5 and J is TRBJ1-2; 8 bases map to TRBD1. This CDR3 spans 15 amino acids. With V trimmed by 2 bases and J by 0 bases, 2 bases remained unmatched. Germline CDR1 reads MNHEY; CDR2 reads SVGAGI. The CDR3 spells CASSYGQGTNYGYTF. The CDR3 coding sequence is TGTGCCAGCAGTTACGGACAGGGCACTAACTATGGCTACACCTTC.